A single T cell receptor beta chain is shown here with its context. Its antigen is not known. The source of the sample is a study of T cell repertoires in cytomegalovirus infection. Study-level background: The study used recently identified HLA-C-restricted and well-studied HLA-B-restricted CMV epitopes. CMV infection together with matching HLA type was indicated by public TCR beta signatures.

V trimming: 1 base; J trimming: 8 bases; junction bases outside the gene matches: 5. This CDR3 has 15 amino acids. Germline V gene sequence: CDR1 LGHNA, CDR2 YSLEER. One entry per CDR3 protein results from TCRdb running MiXCR on the reads. The profile shows about 360,000 distinct CDR3 sequences, roughly 34% of them singletons. Notes on the study in general: CMV-specific TCR beta clonotypes restricted by HLA-C dominated the ex vivo response. Carriers of CMV and the relevant HLA type were discriminated by public TCR beta frequency.

The gene calls are TRBV4-3 and TRBJ1-4; 9 positions agree with TRBD1. The sample here was cultured PBMCs, taken from culture after CMV antigen stimulation. The clonotype was recovered from a human donor in good health (CMV status not recorded). Some clones in this sample may be carry-over from other donors' samples. DNA of the CDR3: TGCGCCAGCAGCCAAGGGACAGGGGTAAACGAAAAACTGTTTTTT. Protein product: CASSQGTGVNEKLFF.